This note documents a single T cell receptor beta chain sequence. Original processing notes: Nucleated cell counts were estimated from reference gene primer amplification. Assay used: immunoSEQ multiplex PCR; TCRdb lists only in-frame clones, some missing. V, J and clone size reflect that table, while D and trimming were determined from the DNA. The sample shows 150,000 to 200,000 clones, over 75% of them seen only once. V lost 2 bases and J lost 2; bases outside the gene matches: 2. This CDR3 has 16 amino acids. From germline, CDR1 is MNHEY and CDR2 SVGEGT. This specimen belongs to a study of blood T cell repertoires in COVID-19. On the study more broadly: PBMCs, B-cell-depleted T cells, or T cells provided the cDNA or gDNA that made up the material.

This study enrolled people aged about 18 to 90 from under 25 US geographic areas. This receptor was identified in a man aged 35 to 55 who had recovered from COVID-19. The sequencing sample was made of PBMCs or T cells enriched from blood (not recorded which). The chain is built from TRBV6-2 or TRBV6-3 and TRBJ1-4; 10 bases are shared with TRBD1. CDR3 sequence reads: CASSYGTGATNEKLFF. In DNA form, the CDR3 reads TGTGCCAGCAGTTACGGGACAGGGGCGACTAATGAAAAACTGTTTTTT.